These 18 T cell receptor beta chains were all obtained from the same sample, sequenced in a study of vaccination and CD4 T cells after COVID-19. Researchers used the Oncomine TCR Beta short-read assay to sequence DNA from cultured CD4+ T cells. MiXCR, applied by TCRdb to the PCR reads, yields one record per CDR3 protein. The sample lists several thousand distinct CDR3 sequences, roughly three fifths occurring once. These receptors' antigens are unknown. Noted treatment: roughly ten-day PBMC culture with coronavirus spike peptide pools or control peptides (ViraFEST assay). Sequencing was carried out using CD4+ T cells from blood, cultured in vitro. The receptors stem from a human donor who had recovered from COVID-19.

CDR3 amino acids: CASSLAGTSGYNEQFF. CDR3 coding DNA: TGCGCCAGCAGCTTGGCGGGGACTAGCGGCTACAATGAGCAGTTCTTC. The chain employs TRBV5-1 and TRBJ2-1, with 11 nucleotides matching TRBD2. CDR1 and CDR2 from the germline V gene are SGHRS and YFSETQ. Trimming at V came to 0 bases and at J to 3 bases, leaving 2 bases not matched to a gene. CDR3 length: 16 amino acids.

The CDR3 DNA reads TGTGCCAGTAGCACCCCTTTGGGGGAGGCTGGAAACACCATATATTTT. It encodes CASSTPLGEAGNTIYF. This chain connects TRBV19 to TRBJ1-3, with D perhaps matching TRBD1 (5 bases). In germline, CDR1 is LNHDA, CDR2 SQIVND (reference sequence). V lost 6 bases and J 2 bases, leaving 17 bases between the germline ends. This CDR3 has 16 residues.

J is TRBJ2-6 and V is TRBV6-2 or TRBV6-3, with TRBD2 matching over 10 bases. Germline trimming cut 7 bases from V and 12 bases from J; bases unmatched to any gene: 9. The CDR3 runs 14 residues. Germline CDR1 is MNHEY and CDR2 is SVGEGT. This CDR3 reads CASNIGSSGGVLTF. The CDR3 DNA reads TGTGCCAGCAACATTGGGTCTAGCGGGGGCGTCCTGACTTTC.

V is TRBV20-1 and J is TRBJ1-5; 7 bases are shared with TRBD1. The germline V gene has CDR1 DFQATT and CDR2 SNEGSKA (reference sequence). V was clipped by 1 base and J by 2 bases; unmatched bases: 5. The CDR3 spans 15 residues. CDR3 DNA: TGCAGTGCTAGAGGAGGGGGCTGGGGCAATCAGCCCCAGCATTTT. It yields the protein CSARGGGWGNQPQHF.

The chain employs TRBV7-3 and TRBJ2-3; a weak D match, TRBD1 (7 bases). This CDR3 is built from 17 residues. Trimming shortened V by 4 bases and J by 3 bases, and 20 bases separated the two germline ends. The germline gives CDR1 SGHTA, CDR2 FQGTGA. In DNA, the CDR3 is TGTGCCAGCAGCTCGGGGGACAGTTACATGAGGACAGATACGCAGTATTTT. Its translation: CASSSGDSYMRTDTQYF.

V and J are TRBV20-1 and TRBJ2-7; a weak D match, TRBD2 (5 bases). Between the trimmed V and J ends, which lost 4 bases and 0 bases, there was a span of 10 bases. The CDR3 is made up of 13 amino acids. CDR1 is DFQATT, CDR2 SNEGSKA, per germline (reference sequence). This CDR3 reads CSATPGSSYEQYF. Here the CDR3 DNA reads TGCAGTGCTACCCCGGGATCCTCCTACGAGCAGTACTTC.

This chain uses TRBV20-1 with TRBJ2-7; 7 bases fit TRBD2. The V gene's germline CDR1 is DFQATT and CDR2 SNEGSKA (reference sequence). The length of the CDR3 is 18 residues. Trimming at V came to 3 bases and at J to 1 base, leaving 18 bases not matched to a gene. This CDR3 is CSASLWTLGTAGSYEQYF. The CDR3 coding sequence is TGCAGTGCTAGCCTCTGGACACTGGGTACAGCGGGATCCTACGAGCAGTACTTC.

This chain links TRBV30 with TRBJ2-2, with 9 bases that match TRBD1. V shed 2 bases and J 7 bases; nucleotides not matched to a gene: 5. The length of the CDR3 is 14 residues. Germline V gives CDR1 GTSNPN, CDR2 SVGIG (reference sequence). The CDR3 loop is CAWSTQGAGGELFF. The CDR3 DNA reads TGTGCCTGGAGTACACAGGGGGCGGGCGGGGAGCTGTTTTTT.

CDR3: CASSPDGGYEQYF. CDR3 sequence (DNA): TGTGCCAGCTCACCTGACGGAGGCTACGAGCAGTACTTC. The chain joins TRBV18 to TRBJ2-7; possibly TRBD2 for D (5 bases). The germline CDR1 and CDR2 sequences are KGHSH and LQKENI. Trimming shortened V by 3 bases and J by 3 bases, and 9 bases separated the two germline ends. There are 13 residues in the CDR3. Full variable domain (remainder filled in from reference TRBV18 and TRBJ2-7): NAGVMQNPRHLVRRRGQEARLRCSPMKGHSHVYWYRQLPEEGLKFMVYLQKENIIDESGMPKERFSAEFPKEGPSILRIQQVVRGDSAAYFCASSPDGGYEQYFGPGTRLTVT.

J is TRBJ1-1 and V is TRBV7-3; D unresolved. V lost 5 bases to trimming and J lost 1 base, with 11 bases between them. CDR1 is SGHTA, CDR2 FQGTGA, per germline. The CDR3 is 14 amino acids. CDR3 loop: CASSQFPGNTEAFF. In DNA form, the CDR3 reads TGTGCCAGCAGCCAATTCCCGGGGAACACTGAAGCTTTCTTT.

The table lists this clonotype with a few counts. The chain carries TRBV6-1 and TRBJ2-7; the D gene could be TRBD1 or TRBD2 (5 bases each). This CDR3 spans 11 amino acids. The ends were cut back, 3 bases at V and 7 bases at J, with 7 bases in the middle. From germline, CDR1 is MNHNS and CDR2 SASEGT. CDR3: CASSEWGEQYF. CDR3 nucleotide sequence: TGTGCCAGCAGTGAGTGGGGGGAGCAGTACTTC.

This sequence joins TRBV20-1 and TRBJ1-5; the D gene is possibly TRBD1 (6 bases). Per germline, CDR1 DFQATT and CDR2 SNEGSKA (reference sequence). The CDR3 loop spans 13 amino acids. Trimming took off 5 bases at V and 6 bases at J, with 14 bases between the two ends. In DNA, the CDR3 is TGCAGTGCTGGTCAGGGGTTTGGTCAGCCCCAGCATTTT. This encodes CSAGQGFGQPQHF.

The CDR3 sequence: CASSRRAGANVLTF. The CDR3 DNA sequence: TGTGCCAGCTCACGTAGGGCTGGGGCCAACGTCCTGACTTTC. The V call is TRBV27, the J call TRBJ2-6, with no clear D. Germline V gives CDR1 MNHEY, CDR2 SMNVEV (reference sequence). Between the trimmed V and J ends, which lost 8 bases and 2 bases, there was a span of 10 bases. CDR3 length: 14 residues.

This clonotype was seen a handful of times. The V gene is TRBV5-1, the J gene TRBJ2-3; D could derive from TRBD1 or TRBD2 (5 bases each). Germline assignment: CDR1 SGHRS and CDR2 YFSETQ. The CDR3 extends over 13 amino acids. The germline V and J ends were trimmed by 4 bases and 2 bases, with 8 bases remaining between them. In DNA form, the CDR3 reads TGCGCCAGCAGCGGGACCGCCACAGATACGCAGTATTTT. Its translation: CASSGTATDTQYF.

This chain joins TRBV7-2 and TRBJ2-3, with D possibly being TRBD1 or TRBD2 (5 bases each). Germline V gene lookup returns CDR1 SGHTA and CDR2 FQGNSA. This CDR3 spans 13 amino acids. V gave up 2 bases and J gave up 7 bases, with 10 bases separating them. CDR3 DNA sequence: TGTGCCAGCAGCTTAACGGGACCATATACGCAGTATTTT. It yields the protein CASSLTGPYTQYF.

V is TRBV5-1 and J is TRBJ2-5; 9 bases line up with TRBD1. V was pared by 3 bases and J by 2 bases, with 2 bases of the junction left unmatched. In germline, CDR1 is SGHRS, CDR2 YFSETQ. The CDR3 extends over 14 amino acids. The CDR3: CASSSGTGQETQYF. The CDR3 nucleotides read TGCGCCAGCAGCTCCGGGACAGGGCAAGAGACCCAGTACTTC.

There are a few counts of this clonotype. The rearrangement joins TRBV20-1 to TRBJ1-2; D not certain. Germline V gene lookup returns CDR1 DFQATT and CDR2 SNEGSKA (reference sequence). This CDR3 region has 13 residues. Trimming removed 0 bases from V and 6 bases from J, with 11 bases in between. CDR3 region: CSARDNPSDGYTF. CDR3 DNA sequence: TGCAGTGCTAGAGATAATCCCTCCGATGGCTACACCTTC.

This chain uses TRBV10-3 with TRBJ1-1, with 9 nucleotides matching TRBD1. J gave up 5 bases and V 6 bases, and 13 bases lay outside the gene matches. The germline V gene encodes CDR1 ENHRY and CDR2 SYGVKD. CDR3 length: 16 residues. CDR3 sequence: CAIRRPPGQGGTEAFF. CDR3 nucleotide sequence: TGTGCCATCAGACGACCCCCGGGACAGGGTGGGACTGAAGCTTTCTTT.